The entry that follows covers one TCR beta chain sequence. What it recognizes is unknown. The data are from a study of T cell responses to AZD1222 COVID-19 vaccine. Whole-study findings and limits: Spike-specific TCR repertoires showed rising breadth and depth after two AZD1222 doses. Only 5 or 6 AZD1222 recipients tested seropositive at baseline.

The data were produced by immunoSEQ multiplex PCR, yet TCRdb's version contains in-frame clones alone and is incomplete. The sample carries 95,000 to 110,000 clones, about 90% recorded once. Germline V gene data show CDR1 as MDHEN and CDR2 as SYDVKM. Trimming took off 11 bases at V and 3 bases at J, with 16 bases between the two ends. The CDR3 sequence is 14 residues long. The sequence was obtained from an adult in good health. The rearrangement links TRBV28 to TRBJ2-2; D may be TRBD1 (6 bases). Sequences were derived from peripheral blood, sampled on day 0 of AZD1222 vaccination. CDR3 DNA: TGTGCCTGCTCGGGACAAACTGACACCGGGGAGCTGTTTTTT. It specifies CACSGQTDTGELFF. Together with reference TRBV28 and TRBJ2-2, the CDR3 gives the full variable domain: DVKVTQSSRYLVKRTGEKVFLECVQDMDHENMFWYRQDPGLGLRLIYFSYDVKMKEKGDIPEGYSVSREKKERFSLILESASTNQTSMYLCACSGQTDTGELFFGEGSRLTVL.